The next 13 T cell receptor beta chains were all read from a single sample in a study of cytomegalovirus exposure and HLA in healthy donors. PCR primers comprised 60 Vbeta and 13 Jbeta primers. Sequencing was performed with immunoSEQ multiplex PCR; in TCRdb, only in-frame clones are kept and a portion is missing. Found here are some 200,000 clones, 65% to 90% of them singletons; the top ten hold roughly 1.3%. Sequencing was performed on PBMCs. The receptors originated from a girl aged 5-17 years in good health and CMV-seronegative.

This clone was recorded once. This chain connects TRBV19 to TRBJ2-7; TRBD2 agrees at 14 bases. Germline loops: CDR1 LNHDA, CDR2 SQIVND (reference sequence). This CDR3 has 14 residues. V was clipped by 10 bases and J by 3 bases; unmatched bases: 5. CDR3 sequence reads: CATSGTSGSYEQYF. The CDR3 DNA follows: TGTGCCACCTCAGGGACTAGCGGGAGCTACGAGCAGTACTTC.

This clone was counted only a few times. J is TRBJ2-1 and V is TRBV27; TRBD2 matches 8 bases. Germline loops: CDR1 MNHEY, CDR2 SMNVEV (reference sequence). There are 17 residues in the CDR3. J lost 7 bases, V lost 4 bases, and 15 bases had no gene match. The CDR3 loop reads CASSYQAGGFLGNEQFF. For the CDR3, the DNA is TGTGCCAGCAGTTACCAGGCGGGGGGTTTTTTAGGGAATGAGCAGTTCTTC.

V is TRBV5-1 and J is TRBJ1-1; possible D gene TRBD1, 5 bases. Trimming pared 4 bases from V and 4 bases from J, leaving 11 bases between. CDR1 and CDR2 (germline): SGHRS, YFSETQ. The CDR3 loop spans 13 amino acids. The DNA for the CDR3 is TGCGCCAGCAGCGTGCAGGGTGGCACTGAAGCTTTCTTT. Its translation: CASSVQGGTEAFF. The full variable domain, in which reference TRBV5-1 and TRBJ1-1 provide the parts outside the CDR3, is KAGVTQTPRYLIKTRGQQVTLSCSPISGHRSVSWYQQTPGQGLQFLFEYFSETQRNKGNFPGRFSGRQFSNSRSEMNVSTLELGDSALYLCASSVQGGTEAFFGQGTRLTVV.

CDR3 sequence (DNA): TGTGCCAGCAGCTTATGGGCAGCCTCACGAATGGCTTTCTTT. Its protein is CASSLWAASRMAFF. This sequence joins TRBV7-8 and TRBJ1-1; D is uncertain. Germline assignment: CDR1 SGHVS and CDR2 FQNEAQ. With 2 bases removed from V and 11 bases from J, the gap between germline ends came to 18 bases. The CDR3 has 14 residues.

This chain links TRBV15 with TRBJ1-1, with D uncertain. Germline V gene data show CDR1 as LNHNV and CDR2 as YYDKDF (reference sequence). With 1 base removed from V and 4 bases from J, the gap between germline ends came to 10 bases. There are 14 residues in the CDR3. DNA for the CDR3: TGTGCCACCAGCAGAGGGACCGGGAGCACTGAAGCTTTCTTT. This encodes CATSRGTGSTEAFF.

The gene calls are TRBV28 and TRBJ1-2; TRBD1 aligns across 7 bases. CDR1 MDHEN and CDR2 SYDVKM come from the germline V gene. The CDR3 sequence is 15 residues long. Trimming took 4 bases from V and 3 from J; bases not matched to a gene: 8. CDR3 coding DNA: TGTGCCAGCAGTTCCCTGACAGGGAAGTACTATGGCTACACCTTC. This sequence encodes CASSSLTGKYYGYTF.

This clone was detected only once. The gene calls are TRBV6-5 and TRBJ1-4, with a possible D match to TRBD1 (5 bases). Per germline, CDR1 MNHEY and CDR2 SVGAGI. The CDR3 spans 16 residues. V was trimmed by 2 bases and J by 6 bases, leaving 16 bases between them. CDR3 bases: TGTGCCAGCAGTTACCGCCGGGCGGGGCAGGATGAAAAACTGTTTTTT. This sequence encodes CASSYRRAGQDEKLFF.

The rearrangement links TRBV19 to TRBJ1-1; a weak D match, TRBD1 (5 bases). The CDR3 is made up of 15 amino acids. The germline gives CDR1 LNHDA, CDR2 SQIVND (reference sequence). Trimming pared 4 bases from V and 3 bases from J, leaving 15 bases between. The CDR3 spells CASSRPREGYTEAFF. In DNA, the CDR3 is TGTGCCAGTAGTAGGCCCAGGGAAGGTTACACTGAAGCTTTCTTT. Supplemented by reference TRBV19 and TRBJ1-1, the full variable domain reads DGGITQSPKYLFRKEGQNVTLSCEQNLNHDAMYWYRQDPGQGLRLIYYSQIVNDFQKGDIAEGYSVSREKKESFPLTVTSAQKNPTAFYLCASSRPREGYTEAFFGQGTRLTVV.

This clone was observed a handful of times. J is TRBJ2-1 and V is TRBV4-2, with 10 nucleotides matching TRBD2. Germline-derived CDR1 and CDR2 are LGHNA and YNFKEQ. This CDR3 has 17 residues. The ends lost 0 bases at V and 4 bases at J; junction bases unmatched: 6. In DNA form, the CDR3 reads TGTGCCAGCAGCCAAGACGGTTCTAGCGGGGGATACAATGAGCAGTTCTTC. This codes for CASSQDGSSGGYNEQFF.

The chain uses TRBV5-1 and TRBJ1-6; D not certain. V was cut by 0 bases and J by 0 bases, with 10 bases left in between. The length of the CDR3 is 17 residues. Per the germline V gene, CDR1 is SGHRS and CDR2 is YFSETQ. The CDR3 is CASSLEPLSSYNSPLHF. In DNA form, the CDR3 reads TGCGCCAGCAGCTTGGAACCGCTGAGCTCCTATAATTCACCCCTCCACTTT.

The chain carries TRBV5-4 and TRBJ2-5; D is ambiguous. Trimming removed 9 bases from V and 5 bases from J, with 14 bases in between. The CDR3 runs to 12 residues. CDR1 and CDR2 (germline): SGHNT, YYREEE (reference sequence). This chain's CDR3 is CATSDNGETQYF. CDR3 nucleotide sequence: TGTGCCACCTCGGATAACGGGGAGACCCAGTACTTC.

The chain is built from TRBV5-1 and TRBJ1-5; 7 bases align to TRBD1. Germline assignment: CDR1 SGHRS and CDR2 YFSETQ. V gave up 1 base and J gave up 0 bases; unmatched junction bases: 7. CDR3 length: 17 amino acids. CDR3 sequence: CASSLIGGQYSNQPQHF. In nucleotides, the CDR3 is TGCGCCAGCAGCTTGATCGGGGGACAGTATAGCAATCAGCCCCAGCATTTT.

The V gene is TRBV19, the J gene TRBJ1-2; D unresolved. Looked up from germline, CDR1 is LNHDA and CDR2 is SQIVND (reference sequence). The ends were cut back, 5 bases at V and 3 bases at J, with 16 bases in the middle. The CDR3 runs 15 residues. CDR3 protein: CASSWSREIYYGYTF. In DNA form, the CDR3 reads TGTGCCAGTAGTTGGTCCCGGGAAATATACTATGGCTACACCTTC.